This record covers a single T cell receptor beta chain. Its antigen is not identified. This specimen comes from a study of T cell responses to AZD1222 COVID-19 vaccine. The CDR3 is 12 amino acids. With 5 bases removed from V and 3 bases from J, the gap between germline ends came to 6 bases. The V gene's germline CDR1 is SGHNT and CDR2 YENEEA. Study conclusions and caveats: Without day 14 samples, only post-peak T cell repertoires were studied. Increases in Spike-specific TCR breadth and depth were seen after two AZD1222 doses. As reported, nearly half of all spike-specific TCRs target variant regions that are unmutated. Along spike, vaccine-associated CD4 TCRs were found throughout, with dominance at 160-218 and 743-854.

Assay: immunoSEQ multiplex PCR; the TCRdb copy retains only in-frame clones and omits some. The data show around 150,000 clones, approximately 88% seen once. The TCR comes from an adult in good health. The sequenced sample was peripheral blood, obtained on day 0 of AZD1222 vaccination. This chain joins TRBV11-3 and TRBJ2-3; the D is unclear. The CDR3 is CASSLSTDTQYF. The CDR3 nucleotides are TGTGCCAGCAGCCTTTCAACAGATACGCAGTATTTT.